Each of the 25 T cell receptor beta chains below was sequenced from the same sample in a study of blood T cell repertoires in COVID-19. Repertoires were generated with immunoSEQ multiplex PCR, while TCRdb's copy carries only in-frame clones and drops some. The data contain under 450,000 clones, about 89% of them seen just once; the ten biggest clones take up around 0.86%. The sample taken for sequencing was PBMCs or T cells enriched from blood (not recorded which). These receptors all come from a woman in her thirties or forties who had been exposed to COVID-19.

The CDR3 DNA sequence: TGTGCCAGCAGCTTAGTCGCGGGGCCAGACTATGGCTACACCTTC. Encoded protein: CASSLVAGPDYGYTF. The chain is built from TRBV7-9 and TRBJ1-2; possible D gene TRBD1, 5 bases. The CDR3 length is 15 residues. V was pared by 1 base and J by 3 bases, with 12 bases between. Germline V lookup: CDR1 SEHNR, CDR2 FQNEAQ (reference sequence).

The V call is TRBV13, the J call TRBJ2-7; D call uncertain. The CDR3 runs to 12 residues. V was clipped by 4 bases and J by 2 bases, with 6 bases between them. CDR1 and CDR2 (germline): PRHDT, FYEKMQ (reference sequence). The CDR3 sequence: CASSSHAYEQYF. CDR3 DNA: TGTGCCAGCAGCTCACACGCCTACGAGCAGTACTTC.

The chain is built from TRBV14 and TRBJ2-2; D uncertain. CDR1 is SGHDN, CDR2 FVKESK, per germline. Trimming shortened V by 1 base and J by 6 bases, and 15 bases separated the two germline ends. This CDR3 has 16 amino acids. The CDR3 DNA follows: TGTGCCAGCAGCCAAGGTGGCAGAATTTTTCCCGGGGAGCTGTTTTTT. Translation: CASSQGGRIFPGELFF.

The chain has TRBV20-1 and TRBJ2-5; no firm D call. The germline V gene has CDR1 DFQATT and CDR2 SNEGSKA (reference sequence). The germline V and J ends were trimmed by 6 bases and 10 bases, with 15 bases remaining between them. CDR3 length equals 11 residues. The CDR3 spells CSASFGGVQYF. In nucleotides, the CDR3 is TGCAGTGCAAGCTTTGGCGGAGTCCAGTACTTC.

The chain links TRBV24-1 to TRBJ1-1, with 8 nucleotides matching TRBD1. Germline values: CDR1 KGHDR, CDR2 SFDVKD. The CDR3 consists of 15 residues. V shed 2 bases and J 3 bases; nucleotides not matched to a gene: 4. CDR3 protein: CATSDSQGGDTEAFF. The CDR3 bases are TGTGCCACCAGTGATTCACAGGGGGGCGACACTGAAGCTTTCTTT.

This chain links TRBV7-9 with TRBJ1-3; D gene ambiguous. Germline CDR1 SEHNR, CDR2 FQNEAQ (reference sequence). Trimming left V 5 bases short and J 3 bases short, with 5 bases between. This CDR3 has 12 residues. The CDR3 loop reads CASSRGGNTIYF. CDR3 bases: TGTGCCAGCAGCCGCGGTGGAAACACCATATATTTT.

The V gene is TRBV29-1, the J gene TRBJ1-3; 8 bases align to TRBD1. The CDR3 totals 13 residues. The germline CDR1 and CDR2 sequences are SQVTM and ANQGSEA. V was pared by 6 bases and J by 0 bases, with 1 base of the junction left unmatched. CDR3 coding DNA: TGCAGCGTACAGGGGGACTCTGGAAACACCATATATTTT. Its translation: CSVQGDSGNTIYF.

The CDR3 bases are TGTGCCAGCAGCTTAGATCGGGGGGGAGAGACCCAGTACTTC. The encoded protein is CASSLDRGGETQYF. This chain joins TRBV11-2 and TRBJ2-5; 8 bases map to TRBD2. Germline CDR1 is SGHAT and CDR2 is FQNNGV. The junction had 1 base not matched to a gene; V was cut back by 0 bases and J by 4 bases. The CDR3 spans 14 residues.

Concerning this clone itself: Germline and junction disagree at one end, which may indicate a read error. The gene calls are TRBV5-1 and TRBJ2-3; D possibly corresponds to TRBD2 (7 bases). Germline V CDR1 and CDR2: SGHRS, YFSETQ. The CDR3 runs 15 residues. CDR3 coding DNA: TGCGCCACCAGCAACTGGGGGGGCGCTGGAGATACGCAGTATTTT. This gives the protein CATSNWGGAGDTQYF.

The rearrangement uses TRBV6-2 or TRBV6-3 and TRBJ1-5; 8 nucleotides agree with TRBD1. The CDR3 has 18 amino acids. CDR1 is MNHEY, CDR2 SVGEGT, per germline. The ends lost 5 bases at V and 1 base at J; junction bases unmatched: 13. CDR3 amino acids: CASSTRYGQGMSNQPQHF. In nucleotides, the CDR3 is TGTGCCAGCAGTACCCGATACGGACAGGGAATGAGCAATCAGCCCCAGCATTTT.

The chain carries TRBV10-3 and TRBJ2-5, with 7 nucleotides matching TRBD1. Per the germline V gene, CDR1 is ENHRY and CDR2 is SYGVKD. This CDR3 spans 14 amino acids. The trim removed 6 bases at V and 4 bases at J, leaving 8 bases unmatched. The CDR3 DNA sequence: TGTGCCATCAGAGCCGCAACAGGGGTAGAGACCCAGTACTTC. Its translation is CAIRAATGVETQYF.

This clone was found once. The rearrangement links TRBV5-1 to TRBJ2-3; no reliable D call. CDR3 length: 14 amino acids. V lost 0 bases to trimming and J lost 2 bases, with 7 bases between them. CDR1 is SGHRS and CDR2 is YFSETQ in the germline V gene. CDR3 nucleotide sequence: TGCGCCAGCAGCTTGGCCACAGTCACAGATACGCAGTATTTT. This codes for CASSLATVTDTQYF.

The sample holds one count of this clone. The rearrangement joins TRBV30 to TRBJ2-5; 9 nucleotides align to TRBD1. This CDR3 is built from 13 residues. Germline values: CDR1 GTSNPN, CDR2 SVGIG (reference sequence). Unmatched junction bases numbered 3, after V lost 2 bases and J lost 5 bases. The CDR3 loop reads CAWSLQGAETQYF. The DNA for the CDR3 is TGTGCCTGGAGTTTACAGGGGGCGGAGACCCAGTACTTC.

The rearrangement joins TRBV5-1 to TRBJ1-1; D call uncertain. Trimming removed 6 bases from V and 1 base from J, with 10 bases in between. Germline V lookup: CDR1 SGHRS, CDR2 YFSETQ. CDR3 size: 13 residues. DNA of the CDR3: TGCGCCAGCACGGAGTTGGGGAACACTGAAGCTTTCTTT. Translating it yields CASTELGNTEAFF.

Remarks on this clone: Other DNA variants within this sample encode the same CDR3. J is TRBJ1-2 and V is TRBV3-1 (or the pseudogene TRBV3-2); D gene ambiguous. Trimming shortened V by 6 bases and J by 5 bases, and 13 bases separated the two germline ends. The CDR3 has 13 residues. CDR1 is LGHDT and CDR2 is YNNKEL in the germline V gene (reference sequence). CDR3 nucleotide sequence: TGTGCCAGCAGTCGGGAGGGCGGGTATGGCTACACCTTC. It translates to CASSREGGYGYTF.

The V gene is TRBV6-2 or TRBV6-3, the J gene TRBJ2-7; 11 bases align to TRBD1. This CDR3 has 14 residues. Germline loops: CDR1 MNHEY, CDR2 SVGEGT. Trimming took 4 bases from V and 5 from J; bases not matched to a gene: 4. The CDR3 DNA follows: TGTGCCAGCAGTTCGGGACAGGGGGTCCACGAGCAGTACTTC. It yields the protein CASSSGQGVHEQYF.

A single count supports this clone. The genes are TRBV12-3 or TRBV12-4 and TRBJ1-1, with D unresolved. V lost 5 bases and J lost 6, with 10 bases in between. The length of the CDR3 is 12 residues. The CDR3 sequence is CASSQDIAEAFF. CDR3 nucleotide sequence: TGTGCCAGCAGTCAGGATATCGCTGAAGCTTTCTTT.

The gene calls are TRBV5-1 and TRBJ2-7; possibly TRBD2 for D (6 bases). CDR1 is SGHRS and CDR2 is YFSETQ in the germline V gene. V was cut by 4 bases and J by 2 bases, with 19 bases left in between. CDR3 size: 16 residues. DNA of the CDR3: TGCGCCAGCAGCCCTCTTATAGCGGCCCCCGCCTACGAGCAGTACTTC. Its translation is CASSPLIAAPAYEQYF.

This chain joins TRBV7-2 and TRBJ2-1, with 7 positions matching TRBD1. Germline V gene lookup returns CDR1 SGHTA and CDR2 FQGNSA. The CDR3 is 12 residues long. With 5 bases clipped from V and 13 bases from J, the junction kept 8 bases outside the gene matches. CDR3 bases: TGTGCCAGCAGCGAGAATAGGGACAGCCAGTTCTTC. Protein sequence: CASSENRDSQFF.

The rearrangement uses TRBV19 and TRBJ1-2; tentative D call: TRBD1 (6 bases). The CDR3 contains 14 residues. The V and J ends lost 5 bases and 7 bases respectively, with 17 bases between them. Germline CDR1 and CDR2: LNHDA and SQIVND (reference sequence). The CDR3 protein is CASSARYRVAGYTF. The CDR3 nucleotides are TGTGCCAGTAGTGCACGTTACAGGGTGGCTGGCTACACCTTC.

V usage is TRBV19 and J usage is TRBJ1-2; D not resolved. The CDR3 is 14 amino acids. Trimming left V 1 base short and J 6 bases short, with 12 bases between. Germline V CDR1 and CDR2: LNHDA, SQIVND (reference sequence). The CDR3 nucleotides read TGTGCCAGTAGTATAGGGGCTACCTATGATGGCTACACCTTC. Its translation: CASSIGATYDGYTF.

V usage is TRBV9 and J usage is TRBJ1-5, with 7 positions matching TRBD1. The V segment lost 4 bases and the J segment 0 bases; nucleotides outside the gene matches: 13. CDR1 is SGDLS and CDR2 is YYNGEE in the germline V gene. CDR3 length: 18 residues. CDR3 bases: TGTGCCAGCAGCCGATCCGACGGCAGGGGGAATAGCAATCAGCCCCAGCATTTT. The encoded protein is CASSRSDGRGNSNQPQHF.

The chain carries TRBV28 and TRBJ2-7, with 7 positions matching TRBD1. V shed 3 bases and J 2 bases; nucleotides not matched to a gene: 4. The CDR3 totals 14 residues. The germline gives CDR1 MDHEN, CDR2 SYDVKM. CDR3 bases: TGTGCCAGCAGTTTGGGGACAGCAGCCTACGAGCAGTACTTC. As protein: CASSLGTAAYEQYF.

The chain recombines TRBV5-1 with TRBJ2-1, with 7 bases identical to TRBD2. The trim removed 8 bases at V and 9 bases at J, leaving 23 bases unmatched. Germline lookup yields CDR1 SGHRS and CDR2 YFSETQ. This CDR3 is 17 amino acids long. This CDR3 is CASRLIGGGTSAGEQFF. As DNA, the CDR3 is TGCGCCAGTAGGCTTATCGGCGGGGGTACTAGCGCCGGTGAGCAGTTCTTC. Together with reference TRBV5-1 and TRBJ2-1, the CDR3 gives the full variable domain: KAGVTQTPRYLIKTRGQQVTLSCSPISGHRSVSWYQQTPGQGLQFLFEYFSETQRNKGNFPGRFSGRQFSNSRSEMNVSTLELGDSALYLCASRLIGGGTSAGEQFFGPGTRLTVL.

This clone was seen only once. The chain joins TRBV3-1 (or the pseudogene TRBV3-2) to TRBJ1-2; unclear D gene. This CDR3 has 17 residues. The V end was cut by 1 base, the J end by 7 bases, with 22 bases between. CDR1 LGHDT and CDR2 YNNKEL come from the germline V gene (reference sequence). The CDR3 spells CASSQGPAKGVGSGYTF. CDR3 sequence (DNA): TGTGCCAGCAGCCAAGGGCCTGCTAAGGGAGTAGGGAGTGGCTACACCTTC.